Sequencing of this T cell receptor beta chain was carried out in a study of CD8 T cells in ankylosing spondylitis. TCRdb itself ran the 5' RACE reads through MiXCR, one entry per CDR3 protein. The data show 250,000 or so distinct CDR3 sequences, over 9.5% seen once. The CDR3 consists of 14 residues. V was pared by 6 bases and J by 0 bases, with 11 bases between. Germline values: CDR1 SNHLY, CDR2 FYNNEI. In its sample, this clonotype was seen a few times. The sample consisted of blood, either unsorted or a sorted T cell fraction (not recorded which). This chain links TRBV2 with TRBJ1-1, with D possibly being TRBD1 (5 bases). The sequence came from a male donor with ankylosing spondylitis or in good health (not recorded which). The DNA of the CDR3 is TGTGCCAGCAGCCCTTTGACAGTGAACACTGAAGCTTTCTTT. It codes for CASSPLTVNTEAFF.